Each of the 20 T cell receptor beta chains below was sequenced from the same sample in a study of blood T cell repertoires in COVID-19. Clones were sequenced by immunoSEQ multiplex PCR, and TCRdb holds only the in-frame ones, with some missing. The sample carries roughly 140,000 clones, under 85% recorded once. The sequencing sample was made of peripheral blood. Receptors were obtained from a woman of 80 years or more with acute or convalescent COVID-19.

This rearrangement joins TRBV18 to TRBJ2-7; 9 positions match TRBD1. Per germline, CDR1 KGHSH and CDR2 LQKENI. The CDR3 length is 16 residues. Trimming removed 0 bases from V and 0 bases from J; junction bases left unmatched: 3. The CDR3 spells CASSPPGTGYSYEQYF. CDR3 nucleotide sequence: TGTGCCAGCTCACCACCGGGGACAGGGTACTCCTACGAGCAGTACTTC.

The chain uses TRBV7-3 and TRBJ2-2; TRBD2 matches 7 bases. V lost 2 bases and J lost 6; bases outside the gene matches: 6. There are 15 residues in the CDR3. Germline V gene data show CDR1 as SGHTA and CDR2 as FQGTGA. The CDR3 sequence: CASSLLGGLPGELFF. The CDR3 DNA follows: TGTGCCAGCAGCTTATTGGGAGGGCTACCCGGGGAGCTGTTTTTT. Looking up the rest from reference TRBV7-3 and TRBJ2-2 gives the full variable domain: GAGVSQTPSNKVTEKGKYVELRCDPISGHTALYWYRQSLGQGPEFLIYFQGTGAADDSGLPNDRFFAVRPEGSVSTLKIQRTERGDSAVYLCASSLLGGLPGELFFGEGSRLTVL.

The chain recombines TRBV18 with TRBJ1-2; 10 bases align to TRBD1. The V segment lost 3 bases and the J segment 8 bases; nucleotides outside the gene matches: 9. This CDR3 has 15 residues. The germline V gene has CDR1 KGHSH and CDR2 LQKENI. The CDR3 DNA is TGTGCCAGCTCACCTCCGGGACAGGGGATTTTAGGCTACACCTTC. Translating gives CASSPPGQGILGYTF.

The gene calls are TRBV18 and TRBJ2-7; D might be TRBD1 (6 bases). From germline, CDR1 is KGHSH and CDR2 LQKENI. The CDR3 consists of 14 residues. V shed 0 bases and J shed 3 bases, with 9 bases lying between them. The DNA for the CDR3 is TGTGCCAGCTCACCACCGCTGACAGGCTACGAGCAGTACTTC. It is translated as CASSPPLTGYEQYF.

The chain couples TRBV20-1 to TRBJ2-7; tentative D call: TRBD1 (5 bases). Germline CDR1 reads DFQATT; CDR2 reads SNEGSKA (reference sequence). The V and J ends lost 5 bases and 5 bases respectively, with 10 bases between them. This CDR3 comprises 11 residues. Here the CDR3 DNA reads TGCAGTGCTTCGGACAACGACGAGCAGTACTTC. Amino acids: CSASDNDEQYF.

Concerning this clone itself: Within the sample, other DNA sequences also encode this same CDR3. The V gene is TRBV20-1, the J gene TRBJ1-5, with D possibly matching TRBD1 (6 bases). V was trimmed by 3 bases and J by 0 bases, leaving 9 bases between them. CDR1 and CDR2 (germline): DFQATT, SNEGSKA (reference sequence). CDR3 length equals 14 residues. DNA of the CDR3: TGCAGTGCTAGTGAAGGGGGTAGCAATCAGCCCCAGCATTTT. This codes for CSASEGGSNQPQHF.

This clone was recorded a few times. The V call is TRBV4-2, the J call TRBJ2-1; perhaps TRBD2 as D (5 bases). The CDR3 has 15 amino acids. Deletions cut 0 bases from V and 7 bases from J, with 13 bases between. The V gene's germline CDR1 is LGHNA and CDR2 YNFKEQ. The CDR3 DNA sequence: TGTGCCAGCAGCCAAGATTCCGCGCGGGTGAATGAGCAGTTCTTC. It codes for CASSQDSARVNEQFF.

The chain uses TRBV5-1 and TRBJ2-4; D may be TRBD2 (6 bases). Trimming took off 4 bases at V and 0 bases at J, with 17 bases between the two ends. The V gene's germline CDR1 is SGHRS and CDR2 YFSETQ. The CDR3 runs to 17 residues. The CDR3 spells CASSPWRGTLAKNIQYF. CDR3 nucleotide sequence: TGCGCCAGCAGCCCCTGGCGCGGGACCCTAGCCAAAAACATTCAGTACTTC.

The CDR3 nucleotides read TGTGCCAGCACAATTGCCGGGACAGTCAATCAGCCCCAGCATTTT. This sequence encodes CASTIAGTVNQPQHF. The V and J genes are TRBV28 and TRBJ1-5, with 7 bases that match TRBD1. CDR1 is MDHEN and CDR2 is SYDVKM in the germline V gene. This CDR3 is 15 amino acids long. After removal of 7 bases from V and 3 bases from J, the junction contained 9 bases not matched to a gene.

This clone was found a few times. The chain carries TRBV5-5 and TRBJ1-4; 8 nucleotides line up with TRBD1. Germline V gene data show CDR1 as SGHKS and CDR2 as YYEKEE (reference sequence). The V segment lost 2 bases and the J segment 3 bases; nucleotides outside the gene matches: 0. This CDR3 is 14 amino acids long. In DNA form, the CDR3 reads TGTGCCAGCAGCTTACAGGGGGCTAATGAAAAACTGTTTTTT. This encodes CASSLQGANEKLFF.

V usage is TRBV6-5 and J usage is TRBJ2-2; the D is unclear. The CDR3 runs 11 residues. The V gene's germline CDR1 is MNHEY and CDR2 SVGAGI. V was trimmed by 7 bases and J by 9 bases, leaving 9 bases between them. As DNA, the CDR3 is TGTGCCAGCACCGGTCTCTGGGAGCTGTTTTTT. This sequence encodes CASTGLWELFF.

This clone was detected only a few times. V usage is TRBV11-3 and J usage is TRBJ1-1; D perhaps matches TRBD1 (6 bases). The CDR3 is 13 residues long. V lost 3 bases and J lost 8, with 13 bases in between. Germline V gene lookup returns CDR1 SGHNT and CDR2 YENEEA. The CDR3 coding sequence is TGTGCCAGCAGCTTTCACCCAACAGGGGAAGCTTTCTTT. Protein: CASSFHPTGEAFF.

The chain recombines TRBV2 with TRBJ2-1; TRBD2 agrees at 13 bases. After removal of 6 bases from V and 4 bases from J, the junction contained 6 bases not matched to a gene. CDR1 and CDR2 (germline): SNHLY, FYNNEI. This CDR3 is built from 16 residues. This chain's CDR3 is CASSEGLAGFYNEQFF. As DNA, the CDR3 is TGTGCCAGCAGCGAGGGACTAGCGGGATTTTACAATGAGCAGTTCTTC.

The chain couples TRBV5-6 to TRBJ2-5; the match to TRBD2 covers 7 bases. Germline V gene lookup returns CDR1 SGHDT and CDR2 YYEEEE. CDR3 length: 17 residues. With V trimmed by 3 bases and J by 2 bases, 13 bases remained unmatched. The chain's CDR3 is CASSSLGRGGMQETQYF. The CDR3 DNA reads TGTGCCAGCAGCTCCCTAGGGCGGGGAGGGATGCAAGAGACCCAGTACTTC.

The CDR3 DNA reads as TGTGCCAGCAGGGGGACAGGGGTTCACGAGCAGTACTTC. Translating it yields CASRGTGVHEQYF. The chain has TRBV2 and TRBJ2-7; 10 bases fit TRBD1. The CDR3 has 13 amino acids. Germline lookup yields CDR1 SNHLY and CDR2 FYNNEI. Germline trimming cut 6 bases from V and 5 bases from J; bases unmatched to any gene: 4.

The chain couples TRBV3-1 (or the pseudogene TRBV3-2) to TRBJ2-7; TRBD1 might be the D (6 bases). The CDR3 extends over 15 amino acids. V shed 3 bases and J shed 3 bases, with 15 bases lying between them. The germline V gene has CDR1 LGHDT and CDR2 YNNKEL (reference sequence). CDR3 residues: CASSQGAPLYYEQYF. The DNA of the CDR3 is TGTGCCAGCAGCCAGGGGGCCCCACTATACTACGAGCAGTACTTC.

This chain links TRBV3-1 (or the pseudogene TRBV3-2) with TRBJ2-1; 7 positions agree with TRBD2. Losses at the gene ends were 1 base for V and 8 bases for J; bases not matched to a gene: 8. The CDR3 has 15 amino acids. Per germline, CDR1 LGHDT and CDR2 YNNKEL (reference sequence). This CDR3 reads CASSQAGGSMHEQFF. CDR3 in DNA: TGTGCCAGCAGCCAAGCGGGGGGTTCGATGCATGAGCAGTTCTTC.

This chain connects TRBV9 to TRBJ1-3, with 7 bases identical to TRBD1. CDR1 is SGDLS, CDR2 YYNGEE, per germline. The CDR3 is 15 residues long. J gave up 7 bases and V 4 bases, and 11 bases lay outside the gene matches. The CDR3 DNA follows: TGTGCCAGCAGCCCGGACAGGACTTTGGGGAACACCATATATTTT. This sequence encodes CASSPDRTLGNTIYF.

This sequence joins TRBV27 and TRBJ2-7; D is perhaps TRBD2 (7 bases). The CDR3 consists of 15 residues. The ends were cut back, 5 bases at V and 3 bases at J, with 17 bases in the middle. Germline V gives CDR1 MNHEY, CDR2 SMNVEV (reference sequence). CDR3 in amino acids: CASSKQGGALYEQYF. The CDR3 bases are TGTGCCAGCAGTAAACAAGGGGGGGCCCTCTACGAGCAGTACTTC.

A single count supports this clone. The chain couples TRBV10-2 to TRBJ1-6; TRBD1 agrees at 9 bases. Germline values: CDR1 WSHSY, CDR2 SAAADI. Germline trimming cut 7 bases from V and 9 bases from J; bases unmatched to any gene: 16. The CDR3 covers 17 residues. The CDR3 region is CASNPTGTGTGGSPLHF. The CDR3 region has the DNA TGCGCCAGCAACCCTACCGGGACAGGGACCGGGGGTTCACCCCTCCACTTT.